These T cell receptor beta chains were read from a single sample in a study of regulatory T cells in long-lasting Graves disease. MiXCR, run by TCRdb on the multiplex PCR reads, gives a single entry per CDR3 protein. The sample has about 450,000 distinct CDR3 sequences, 23% seen once; the top ten hold 26%. The sequenced sample was peripheral blood mononuclear cells (PBMCs), obtained when the disease was refractory, from a patient treated with antithyroid drugs. Source of these receptors: a female donor with Graves disease. The CDR3 runs from the conserved cysteine through the conserved F or W. The order of the fields is CDR3 DNA, CDR3 protein, clone size, V gene, J gene, D gene. D genes are given only for firm matches. Size values are once, few and many counts, or a class for expanded clones, and some rows have none.

TGTGCCAGCAGCCCGACGGTTGTCAGGGGGCCCTTGGATGGCTACACCTTC	CASSPTVVRGPLDGYTF	-	TRBV7-8	TRBJ1-2	TRBD1
TGTGCCAGCAGCGGAGCGGGCTACACCTTC	CASSGAGYTF	many	TRBV2	TRBJ1-2	-
TGTGCCAGCAGTGGGACAGGGTTTCAGCCCCAGCATTTT	CASSGTGFQPQHF	many	TRBV6-1	TRBJ1-5	TRBD1
TGTGCCAGCAGTTTATTAACGAGAACCTCCTACGAGCAGTACTTC	CASSLLTRTSYEQYF	many	TRBV28	TRBJ2-7	-
TGTGCCAGCAGTTACTCGAGCAGGGGACGGACTGAAGCTTTCTTT	CASSYSSRGRTEAFF	many	TRBV6-5	TRBJ1-1	-
TGTGCCAGCAGCTTGTCTAGGACAGCCTACGAGCAGTACTTC	CASSLSRTAYEQYF	-	TRBV7-2	TRBJ2-7	-
TGTGCCAGCAAAGCCGGGGGGGGCTTCTACGAGCAGTACTTC	CASKAGGGFYEQYF	-	TRBV6-1	TRBJ2-7	TRBD2
TGTGCCATCAGTGAGACAGGGAAGAACACTGAAGCTTTCTTT	CAISETGKNTEAFF	many	TRBV10-3	TRBJ1-1	-
TGCAGTGCTAGGACACCGGGACTAGCGGGAGGGGGCCGGGAGCTGTTTTTT	CSARTPGLAGGGRELFF	few	TRBV20-1	TRBJ2-2	TRBD2
TGTGCCAGCAGACCCAAGGAACAGATGAACACTGAAGCTTTCTTT	CASRPKEQMNTEAFF	-	TRBV7-9	TRBJ1-1	-
TGCAGCGTTCAAGAGGGTTATGGCTACACCTTC	CSVQEGYGYTF	many	TRBV29-1	TRBJ1-2	-
TGTGCCAGCAGTTTATTAGGAGGCGGCTCCGGAGCCAAAAACATTCAGTACTTC	CASSLLGGGSGAKNIQYF	few	TRBV28	TRBJ2-4	-
TGTGCCAGCAGCCGAAAAGGACAGCGATTTGAAAAACTGTTTTTT	CASSRKGQRFEKLFF	-	TRBV14	TRBJ1-4	-
TGTGCCAGCAGCCCTTTGACAGATAACACTGAAGCTTTCTTT	CASSPLTDNTEAFF	-	TRBV7-7	TRBJ1-1	-
TGTGCCAGCAGCTTGAGGCAGGGGATTGTTGTGGGCTACACCTTC	CASSLRQGIVVGYTF	-	TRBV5-6	TRBJ1-2	-
TGTGCCAGCAGTGACCCCGGCGGGACCTACGAGCAGTACTTC	CASSDPGGTYEQYF	few	TRBV25-1	TRBJ2-7	-
TGTGCCAGCAGCTTAGGCCAGGGGAGAGAGACCCAGTACTTC	CASSLGQGRETQYF	many	TRBV28	TRBJ2-5	-
TGTGCCAGCAGTTTTAACCCCGACAGGGCCACCGGGGAGCTGTTTTTT	CASSFNPDRATGELFF	few	TRBV28	TRBJ2-2	TRBD1
TGTGCCACCAGTGATCCCAGGAAGACCCAGTACTTC	CATSDPRKTQYF	many	TRBV24-1	TRBJ2-5	-
TGTGCCAGCAGCTTAGAGCAAGATACGCAGTATTTT	CASSLEQDTQYF	-	TRBV11-1	TRBJ2-3	-
TGTGCCAGCAGTGATGACGGGGGCTATGGCTACACCTTC	CASSDDGGYGYTF	many	TRBV2	TRBJ1-2	-
TGTGCCAGCAGCTTAGCGACTGAAGAGCAGTTCTTC	CASSLATEEQFF	-	TRBV7-2	TRBJ2-1	-
TGCGCCAGCAGCCTACAGGGAGGTTCGTGGTCTGGGGCCAACGTCCTGACTTTC	CASSLQGGSWSGANVLTF	-	TRBV5-1	TRBJ2-6	-
TGTGCCAGCAGTCAAGAGATAGTGAACACTGAAGCTTTCTTT	CASSQEIVNTEAFF	many	TRBV28	TRBJ1-1	-
TGCGCCAGCAGTAAGGGAGGGAGCATTCAGTACTTC	CASSKGGSIQYF	-	TRBV5-1	TRBJ2-4	TRBD2
TGTGCCATCAGTGAGCTGTCCAGCTCCTGCGAGCAGTACTTC	CAISELSSSCEQYF	-	TRBV10-3	TRBJ2-7	-
TGTGCCAGCAGCGTATTTGGTCCAGATACGCAGTATTTT	CASSVFGPDTQYF	-	TRBV9	TRBJ2-3	-
TGTGCCAGCAAAAGGGACAGGGCCGGCACTGAAGCTTTCTTT	CASKRDRAGTEAFF	-	TRBV7-9	TRBJ1-1	TRBD1
TGCAGCGTTGCGGCTTACCTGGGGGAGACCCAGTACTTC	CSVAAYLGETQYF	few	TRBV29-1	TRBJ2-5	-
TGTGCCAGCCAGGTCGACTTGTTTGCAACTAATGAAAAACTGTTTTTT	CASQVDLFATNEKLFF	many	TRBV6-2/TRBV6-3	TRBJ1-4	-